The next 11 T cell receptor beta chains were all read from a single sample in a study of neurological immune-mediated disorders. TCRdb recomputed calls from the 5' RACE reads with MiXCR, one row per CDR3 protein. The repertoire holds about 59,000 distinct CDR3 sequences, with around 3.4% as singletons. The source material was PBMCs. The receptors originated from a woman aged 25 to 39 with multiple sclerosis.

The sample holds many counts of this clonotype. CDR3 sequence: CSARIGLAGDYEQFF. The CDR3 nucleotides are TGCAGTGCTAGGATCGGACTAGCGGGAGACTATGAGCAGTTCTTC. This chain uses TRBV20-1 with TRBJ2-1; 13 bases are shared with TRBD2. This CDR3 has 15 residues. V lost 3 bases, J lost 8 bases, and 7 bases stayed unmatched. Looked up from germline, CDR1 is DFQATT and CDR2 is SNEGSKA (reference sequence).

This clonotype was seen repeatedly, ten times or more. The chain is built from TRBV20-1 and TRBJ2-5, with D hard to call. V lost 1 base, J lost 7 bases, and 13 bases lay in between. The CDR3 spans 13 residues. Germline V gene sequence: CDR1 DFQATT, CDR2 SNEGSKA (reference sequence). Written as DNA, the CDR3 is TGCAGTGCTAGAGCGCCTAGGTGGGGGACCCAGTACTTC. Translating it yields CSARAPRWGTQYF.

This clonotype has at least ten counts. The gene calls are TRBV16 and TRBJ2-6; no firm D call. This CDR3 region has 15 residues. The germline gives CDR1 KGHSY, CDR2 FQNENV. Deletions cut 0 bases from V and 2 bases from J, with 5 bases between. CDR3 nucleotide sequence: TGTGCCAGCAGCCAATCGGCAGCTGGGGCCAACGTCCTGACTTTC. Its translation: CASSQSAAGANVLTF.

This clonotype was recorded many times. A much more abundant neighbour one base away suggests this may be a read error. This chain uses TRBV3-1 with TRBJ2-2; unclear D gene. Trimming pared 5 bases from V and 3 bases from J, leaving 4 bases between. This CDR3 has 12 residues. Germline V CDR1 and CDR2: LGHDT, YNNKEL (reference sequence). The CDR3 DNA follows: TGTGCCAGCAGCAATTACACCGGGGAGCTGTTTTTT. Its protein product is CASSNYTGELFF. Variable domain in full (rest from reference TRBV3-1 and TRBJ2-2): DTAVSQTPKYLVTQMGNDKSIKCEQNLGHDTMYWYKQDSKKFLKIMFSYNNKELIINETVPNRFSPKSPDKAHLNLHINSLELGDSAVYFCASSNYTGELFFGEGSRLTVL.

This clonotype was found many times. The chain uses TRBV5-1 and TRBJ2-3; 7 bases line up with TRBD1. Unmatched junction bases numbered 18, after V lost 4 bases and J lost 1 base. This CDR3 is built from 19 residues. CDR1 is SGHRS, CDR2 YFSETQ, per germline. The CDR3 DNA reads TGCGCCAGCAGCAAGAAAAGGCCGGGGACAGAGCGACGCACAGATACGCAGTATTTT. Translated: CASSKKRPGTERRTDTQYF.

Many counts were recorded for this clonotype. This chain links TRBV6-2 or TRBV6-3 with TRBJ1-4; D call uncertain. With 7 bases removed from V and 7 bases from J, the gap between germline ends came to 7 bases. Germline loops: CDR1 MNHEY, CDR2 SVGEGT. The CDR3 is made up of 11 amino acids. In DNA form, the CDR3 reads TGTGCCAGCAAGGGAGTTGAAAAACTGTTTTTT. It codes for CASKGVEKLFF.

This clonotype was recorded a few times. The chain carries TRBV5-1 and TRBJ1-1; D is possibly TRBD1 (6 bases). Germline CDR1 SGHRS, CDR2 YFSETQ. This CDR3 spans 15 amino acids. V was trimmed by 4 bases and J by 1 base, leaving 14 bases between them. The CDR3 DNA reads as TGCGCCAGCAGCCCCTCCAGGGGAACGAACACTGAAGCTTTCTTT. Amino acid sequence: CASSPSRGTNTEAFF.

This clonotype was detected many times. This chain joins TRBV7-8 and TRBJ2-7; TRBD2 aligns across 7 bases. This CDR3 comprises 14 residues. Germline assignment: CDR1 SGHVS and CDR2 FQNEAQ. The V segment lost 5 bases and the J segment 0 bases; nucleotides outside the gene matches: 4. CDR3 region: CASSNLAASYEQYF. CDR3 coding DNA: TGTGCCAGCAGCAATCTAGCGGCCTCCTACGAGCAGTACTTC.

This clonotype came up many times. The chain links TRBV29-1 to TRBJ2-7; perhaps TRBD1 as D (6 bases). Per germline, CDR1 SQVTM and CDR2 ANQGSEA. This CDR3 contains 14 residues. Trimming removed 5 bases at V and 3 bases at J, with 17 bases between. The CDR3 nucleotides are TGCAGCGTTACGGTCTACACAGGGTACTACGAGCAGTACTTC. It specifies CSVTVYTGYYEQYF.

This clonotype was seen repeatedly, ten times or more. This chain joins TRBV14 and TRBJ2-5; 10 bases are shared with TRBD2. The germline CDR1 and CDR2 sequences are SGHDN and FVKESK. CDR3 size: 16 residues. V lost 4 bases, J lost 4 bases, and 9 bases stayed unmatched. CDR3 residues: CASSPRASGRGETQYF. CDR3 in DNA: TGTGCCAGCAGCCCCCGGGCTAGCGGGAGAGGAGAGACCCAGTACTTC.

This clonotype was observed at least ten times. The rearrangement links TRBV20-1 to TRBJ2-1; 12 bases align to TRBD2. Germline CDR1 is DFQATT and CDR2 is SNEGSKA (reference sequence). The CDR3 is 15 amino acids. V dropped 3 bases and J dropped 4; count of bases not matched to a gene: 4. CDR3: CSASILAGGYNEQFF. CDR3 bases: TGCAGTGCTAGTATTCTAGCGGGAGGGTACAATGAGCAGTTCTTC.